A selection of T cell receptor beta chains follows, all from one sample in a study of shared clonotypes between healthy human individuals. Here immunoSEQ multiplex PCR was the method, and the copy in TCRdb shows in-frame clones only, minus some. The sample records 470,000 or so clones, approximately 78% being singletons. The specimen was PBMCs. The receptors were gathered from a woman aged 40 to 50 in good health. Some clones in this sample may be carry-over from other donors' samples. Both conserved end residues are part of each CDR3. The order of the fields is V gene, D gene, clone size, J gene, CDR3 DNA, CDR3 protein. The D gene is left open where the match is weak. Clone size is not always given. Where it is, it says once, few, many or a class for expanded clones.

TRBV2	.	.	TRBJ1-2	TGTGCCAGCAGTAGATCCCACGGGGACTATGGCTACACCTTC	CASSRSHGDYGYTF
TRBV29-1	TRBD1	.	TRBJ2-7	TGCAGCGTGGAACAGGGGTACGAGCAGTACTTC	CSVEQGYEQYF
TRBV11-2	.	.	TRBJ2-5	TGTGCCAGCAGCTTGGGACCCACCGTGGAGACCCAGTACTTC	CASSLGPTVETQYF
TRBV6-1	.	.	TRBJ2-3	TGTGCCAGCAGTGACCGGACCGGGGCAGATACGCAGTATTTT	CASSDRTGADTQYF
TRBV18	.	.	TRBJ2-7	TGTGCCAGCTCACCGACTGGGGCAATAGTTTCCTACGAGCAGTACTTC	CASSPTGAIVSYEQYF
TRBV30	.	.	TRBJ2-3	TGTGCCTGGAGTGTAAAGGGGGGCACAGATACGCAGTATTTT	CAWSVKGGTDTQYF
TRBV29-1	TRBD1	.	TRBJ1-1	TGCAGCGCCAAGCCCCAGGGGGGGAGCACTGAAGCTTTCTTT	CSAKPQGGSTEAFF
TRBV28	.	few	TRBJ1-1	TGTGCCAGCAGTTCTTGGGGGGGGAAAAGCCCTGAAGCTTTCTTT	CASSSWGGKSPEAFF
TRBV7-3	.	.	TRBJ1-2	TGTGCCAGCAGACCAGGGACACTTACTAACTATGGCTACACCTTC	CASRPGTLTNYGYTF
TRBV5-6	TRBD1	.	TRBJ2-7	TGTGCCAGCAGCTGGACAGGGGGCTCCTACGAGCAGTACTTC	CASSWTGGSYEQYF
TRBV28	.	.	TRBJ2-7	TGTGCCACCAAGGAGACAGCGCCATCCTACGAGCAGTACTTC	CATKETAPSYEQYF
TRBV9	.	.	TRBJ2-7	TGTGCCAGCAGCGTAGATCTTGGACCTTACGAGCAGTACTTC	CASSVDLGPYEQYF
TRBV7-8	.	.	TRBJ1-4	TGTGCCAGCAGCCCAGGCAGGGTGGGAACTAATGAAAAACTGTTTTTT	CASSPGRVGTNEKLFF
TRBV19	.	.	TRBJ1-2	TGTGCCAGTAGTATAGATCTTAGCAGGGCAGACGGCTACACCTTC	CASSIDLSRADGYTF
TRBV7-7	.	.	TRBJ2-5	TGTGCCAGCAGCTTAGGGGGCACGTTCCAAGAGACCCAGTACTTC	CASSLGGTFQETQYF
TRBV7-3	.	few	TRBJ1-1	TGTGCCAGCAGCTTAATAGGTTTTGGGGGCGCGAGCACTGAAGCTTTCTTT	CASSLIGFGGASTEAFF
TRBV6-4	TRBD2	.	TRBJ2-2	TGTGCCAGCAGTGAACAGACTAGCGGGGGCACCGGGGAGCTGTTTTTT	CASSEQTSGGTGELFF
TRBV30	.	.	TRBJ1-6	TGTGCCTGGAGTGAAAGGGGCCGGACAACCTTTAATTCACCCCTCCACTTT	CAWSERGRTTFNSPLHF
TRBV6-5	.	.	TRBJ2-2	TGTGCCAGCAGTTACTCCCCAGGGAGTGGAACCGGGGAGCCGTTTTTT	CASSYSPGSGTGEPFF
TRBV20-1	.	.	TRBJ2-5	TGCAGTGCTACAGGGGCCGAGACCCAGTACTTC	CSATGAETQYF
TRBV7-2	TRBD2	.	TRBJ2-3	TGTGCCAGCAGCTTAGGTTCACTAGCGGGAGATACGCAGTATTTT	CASSLGSLAGDTQYF
TRBV10-3	.	.	TRBJ1-4	TGTGCCATCAGTGGGCAGGGTATTAATGAAAAACTGTTTTTT	CAISGQGINEKLFF